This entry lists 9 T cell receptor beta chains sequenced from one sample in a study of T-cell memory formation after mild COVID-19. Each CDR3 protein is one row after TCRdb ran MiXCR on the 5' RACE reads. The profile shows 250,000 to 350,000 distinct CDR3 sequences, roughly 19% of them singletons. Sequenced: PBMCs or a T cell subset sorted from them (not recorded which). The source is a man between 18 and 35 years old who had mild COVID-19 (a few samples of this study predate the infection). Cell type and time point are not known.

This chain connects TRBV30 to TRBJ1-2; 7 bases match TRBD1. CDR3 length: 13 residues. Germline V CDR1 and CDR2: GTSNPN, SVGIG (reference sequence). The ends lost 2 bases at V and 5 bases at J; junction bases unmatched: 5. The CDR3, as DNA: TGTGCCTGGAGTACCGGACAGGCGTATGGCTACACCTTC. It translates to CAWSTGQAYGYTF.

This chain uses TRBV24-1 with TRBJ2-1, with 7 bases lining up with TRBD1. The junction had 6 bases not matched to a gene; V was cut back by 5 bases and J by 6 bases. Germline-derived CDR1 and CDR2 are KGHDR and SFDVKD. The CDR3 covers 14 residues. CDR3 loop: CATSARGLVNEQFF. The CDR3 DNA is TGTGCCACCAGTGCAAGGGGGCTAGTCAATGAGCAGTTCTTC.

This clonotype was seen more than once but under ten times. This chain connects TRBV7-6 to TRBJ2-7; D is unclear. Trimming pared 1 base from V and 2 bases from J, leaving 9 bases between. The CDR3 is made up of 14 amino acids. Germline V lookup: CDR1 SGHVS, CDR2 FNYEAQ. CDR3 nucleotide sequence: TGTGCCAGCAGCTTAGGGACCGATGCCTACGAGCAGTACTTC. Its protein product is CASSLGTDAYEQYF.

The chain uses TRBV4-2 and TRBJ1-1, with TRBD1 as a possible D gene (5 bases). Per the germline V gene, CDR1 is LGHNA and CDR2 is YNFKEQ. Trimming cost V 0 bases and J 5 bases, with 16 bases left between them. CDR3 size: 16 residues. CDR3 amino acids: CASSQEYGAGRTEAFF. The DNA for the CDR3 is TGTGCCAGCAGCCAAGAATACGGGGCAGGGCGAACTGAAGCTTTCTTT.

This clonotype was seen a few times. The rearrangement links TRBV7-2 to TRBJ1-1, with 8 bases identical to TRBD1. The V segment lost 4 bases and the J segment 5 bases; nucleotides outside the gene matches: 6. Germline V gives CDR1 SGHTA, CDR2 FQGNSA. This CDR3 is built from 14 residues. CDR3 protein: CASSSRTGRTEAFF. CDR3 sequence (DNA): TGTGCCAGCAGCTCCCGGACAGGGAGGACTGAAGCTTTCTTT.

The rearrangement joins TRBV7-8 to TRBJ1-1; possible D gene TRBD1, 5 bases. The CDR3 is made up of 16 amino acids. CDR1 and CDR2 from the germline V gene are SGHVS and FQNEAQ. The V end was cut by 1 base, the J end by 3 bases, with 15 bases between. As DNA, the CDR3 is TGTGCCAGCAGCTTAGGGGTCAGGGACCGGTACACTGAAGCTTTCTTT. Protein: CASSLGVRDRYTEAFF.

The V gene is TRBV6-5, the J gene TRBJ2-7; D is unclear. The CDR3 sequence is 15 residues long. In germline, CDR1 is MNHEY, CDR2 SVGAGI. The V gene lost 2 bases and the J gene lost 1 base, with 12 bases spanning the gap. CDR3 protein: CASSYLPANSYEQYF. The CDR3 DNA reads TGTGCCAGCAGTTACCTGCCAGCGAATTCCTACGAGCAGTACTTC.

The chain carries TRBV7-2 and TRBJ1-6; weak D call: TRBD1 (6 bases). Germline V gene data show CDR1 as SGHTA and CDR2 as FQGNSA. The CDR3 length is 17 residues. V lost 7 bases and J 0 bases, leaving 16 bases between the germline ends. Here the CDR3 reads CASTTSGDNSYNSPLHF. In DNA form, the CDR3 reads TGTGCCAGCACCACTTCAGGGGATAACTCCTATAATTCACCCCTCCACTTT.

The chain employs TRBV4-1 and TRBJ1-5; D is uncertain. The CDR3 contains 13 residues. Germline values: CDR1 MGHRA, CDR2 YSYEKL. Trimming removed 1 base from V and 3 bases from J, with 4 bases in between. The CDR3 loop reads CASSQALNQPQHF. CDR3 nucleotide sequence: TGCGCCAGCAGCCAAGCCCTCAATCAGCCCCAGCATTTT.